The source of this T cell receptor beta chain is a study of metastatic and nonmetastatic thyroid tumors. TCRdb re-called clones from the PCR reads using MiXCR. The top ten clones hold around 18% of a sample with over 20,000 clones, roughly 24% of them seen once. Among the patients, none had received any treatment before thyroid surgery. Many counts were recorded for this clone. Source material: blood. The source of this sequence is a male donor with papillary thyroid cancer or a benign thyroid nodule (not recorded which). Some clones in this sample may be carry-over from other donors' samples.

CDR3 bases: TGCGCCAGCAGCTTAAACCCCCGGGACAGCTATAATGAAAAACTGTTTTTT. Translating gives CASSLNPRDSYNEKLFF. The chain recombines TRBV5-1 with TRBJ1-4; 7 nucleotides align to TRBD1. Germline V gene sequence: CDR1 SGHRS, CDR2 YFSETQ. This CDR3 is built from 17 residues. With 2 bases clipped from V and 4 bases from J, the junction kept 11 bases outside the gene matches. Complete variable domain (other parts from reference TRBV5-1 and TRBJ1-4): KAGVTQTPRYLIKTRGQQVTLSCSPISGHRSVSWYQQTPGQGLQFLFEYFSETQRNKGNFPGRFSGRQFSNSRSEMNVSTLELGDSALYLCASSLNPRDSYNEKLFFGSGTQLSVL.